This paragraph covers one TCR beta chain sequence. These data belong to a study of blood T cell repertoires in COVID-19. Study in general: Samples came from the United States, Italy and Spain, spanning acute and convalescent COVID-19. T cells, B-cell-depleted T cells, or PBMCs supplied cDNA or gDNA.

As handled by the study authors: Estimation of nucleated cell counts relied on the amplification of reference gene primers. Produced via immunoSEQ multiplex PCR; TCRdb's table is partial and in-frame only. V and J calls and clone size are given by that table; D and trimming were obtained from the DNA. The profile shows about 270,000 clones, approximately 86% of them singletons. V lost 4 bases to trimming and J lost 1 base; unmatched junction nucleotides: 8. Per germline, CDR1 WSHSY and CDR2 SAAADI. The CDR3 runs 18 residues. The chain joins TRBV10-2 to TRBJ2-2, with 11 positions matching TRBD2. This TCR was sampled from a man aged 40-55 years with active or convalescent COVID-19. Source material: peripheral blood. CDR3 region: CASSGTISGRGNTGELFF. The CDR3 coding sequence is TGCGCCAGCAGTGGAACCATTAGCGGGAGGGGGAACACCGGGGAGCTGTTTTTT.